The 14 T cell receptor beta chains below come from one sample, sequenced in a study of blood T cell repertoires in COVID-19. This table comes from immunoSEQ multiplex PCR, and its TCRdb copy is limited to in-frame clones, with some not included. The sample lists hundreds of thousands of clones; around nine tenths were seen once. Sequenced input: PBMCs or T cells enriched from blood (not recorded which). The receptor source for this set is a woman aged 18-30 years who had been exposed to COVID-19.

The rearrangement links TRBV18 to TRBJ2-1, with a tentative D call TRBD2 (7 bases). Germline loops: CDR1 KGHSH, CDR2 LQKENI. Trimming pared 3 bases from V and 9 bases from J, leaving 18 bases between. The CDR3 length is 15 residues. The CDR3 is CASSPQGGAGSEQFF. The DNA for the CDR3 is TGTGCCAGCTCACCCCAAGGGGGGGCAGGCAGTGAGCAGTTCTTC.

In this sample, this clone turned up a few times. The chain has TRBV7-9 and TRBJ1-6, with no clear D. Germline values: CDR1 SEHNR, CDR2 FQNEAQ (reference sequence). Trimming left V 1 base short and J 7 bases short, with 5 bases between. This CDR3 contains 13 residues. The chain's CDR3 is CASSLEANSPLHF. For the CDR3, the DNA is TGTGCCAGCAGCTTAGAAGCGAATTCACCCCTCCACTTT.

This chain links TRBV19 with TRBJ1-1, with 12 bases fitting TRBD1. V shed 3 bases and J 7 bases; nucleotides not matched to a gene: 3. The germline V gene encodes CDR1 LNHDA and CDR2 SQIVND (reference sequence). There are 14 residues in the CDR3. DNA for the CDR3: TGTGCCAGTAGTATGGGACAGGGGGCGATTGAAGCTTTCTTT. Translating it yields CASSMGQGAIEAFF.

The chain has TRBV28 and TRBJ1-1; perhaps TRBD1 as D (5 bases). CDR3 size: 15 residues. Between the trimmed V and J ends, which lost 4 bases and 1 base, there was a span of 13 bases. The germline V gene has CDR1 MDHEN and CDR2 SYDVKM. The CDR3 sequence is CASSSPWGRNTEAFF. The CDR3, as DNA: TGTGCCAGCAGTTCTCCCTGGGGCAGGAACACTGAAGCTTTCTTT.

This chain links TRBV14 with TRBJ1-6; TRBD1 matches 9 bases. Looked up from germline, CDR1 is SGHDN and CDR2 is FVKESK. The CDR3 spans 16 residues. The V segment lost 5 bases and the J segment 4 bases; nucleotides outside the gene matches: 6. The CDR3 DNA follows: TGTGCCAGCAGCTTGGACAGGGGACGGTATAATTCACCCCTCCACTTT. As protein: CASSLDRGRYNSPLHF.

The V gene is TRBV19, the J gene TRBJ2-7; possible D gene TRBD2, 6 bases. V was clipped by 3 bases and J by 0 bases, with 12 bases between them. Germline V gene lookup returns CDR1 LNHDA and CDR2 SQIVND (reference sequence). This CDR3 contains 15 residues. As DNA, the CDR3 is TGTGCCAGTAGTATCTGGCTAGCGAGCTCCTACGAGCAGTACTTC. Translating gives CASSIWLASSYEQYF.

V usage is TRBV28 and J usage is TRBJ2-7, with D perhaps matching TRBD1 (6 bases). V lost 10 bases and J 1 base, leaving 20 bases between the germline ends. This CDR3 is built from 15 residues. Per germline, CDR1 MDHEN and CDR2 SYDVKM. DNA for the CDR3: TGTGCCATCACCGGCCCCACAGGGCCTTCCTACGAGCAGTACTTC. Protein product: CAITGPTGPSYEQYF.

The CDR3 sequence: CASSLALSGGRGSPLHF. The CDR3 region has the DNA TGTGCCAGCAGCTTAGCCCTTTCAGGGGGCCGGGGTTCACCCCTCCACTTT. The rearrangement links TRBV7-2 to TRBJ1-6, with 8 bases matching TRBD1. Germline lookup yields CDR1 SGHTA and CDR2 FQGNSA. V was clipped by 0 bases and J by 9 bases; unmatched bases: 10. CDR3 length equals 17 residues.

The V and J genes are TRBV21-1 and TRBJ2-3; TRBD2 reflects the table's D call only, with no check against the DNA. TRBV21-1 corresponds to a pseudogene. The CDR3 loop spans 12 amino acids. In nucleotides, the CDR3 is TGTGCCAGTAGAGGAATCACAGATACGCAGTATTTT. This sequence encodes CASRGITDTQYF.

V gene TRBV4-2 combines with J gene TRBJ2-3; 8 bases map to TRBD2. CDR1 and CDR2 (germline): LGHNA, YNFKEQ. The CDR3 extends over 19 amino acids. Unmatched junction bases numbered 13, after V lost 0 bases and J lost 2 bases. The CDR3 coding sequence is TGTGCCAGCAGCCAAGATCTGGACTCGGGGGGGGCTTTCACAGATACGCAGTATTTT. Its protein is CASSQDLDSGGAFTDTQYF.

This chain joins TRBV6-5 and TRBJ2-7, with D tentatively TRBD2 (5 bases). CDR3 length: 14 amino acids. Trimming pared 8 bases from V and 12 bases from J, leaving 26 bases between. Germline CDR1 MNHEY, CDR2 SVGAGI. Here the CDR3 DNA reads TGTGCCAGCCGAGGGTCAGGAACTACAGTCCATCCGTACTTC. This translates into CASRGSGTTVHPYF.

The chain uses TRBV11-2 and TRBJ2-1; 9 bases line up with TRBD2. V was pared by 5 bases and J by 10 bases, with 6 bases of the junction left unmatched. The CDR3 covers 13 residues. Germline V gene sequence: CDR1 SGHAT, CDR2 FQNNGV. This CDR3 reads CASSRWREGEQFF. Written as DNA, the CDR3 is TGTGCCAGCAGCCGTTGGCGGGAGGGGGAGCAGTTCTTC.

The chain recombines TRBV5-1 with TRBJ1-3; 9 nucleotides match TRBD1. CDR1 and CDR2 (germline): SGHRS, YFSETQ. CDR3 length: 16 amino acids. Losses at the gene ends were 4 bases for V and 0 bases for J; bases not matched to a gene: 5. CDR3 in DNA: TGCGCCAGCAGCAGGACAGGGGCCTTCTCTGGAAACACCATATATTTT. It yields the protein CASSRTGAFSGNTIYF.

This clone occurred once. The rearrangement uses TRBV7-6 and TRBJ2-1; 7 bases align to TRBD1. With V trimmed by 10 bases and J by 9 bases, 9 bases remained unmatched. The CDR3 consists of 12 residues. Germline V gene sequence: CDR1 SGHVS, CDR2 FNYEAQ. The CDR3 DNA sequence: TGTGCCACCTCTCAACAGGGGAGTGAGCAGTTCTTC. This gives the protein CATSQQGSEQFF.